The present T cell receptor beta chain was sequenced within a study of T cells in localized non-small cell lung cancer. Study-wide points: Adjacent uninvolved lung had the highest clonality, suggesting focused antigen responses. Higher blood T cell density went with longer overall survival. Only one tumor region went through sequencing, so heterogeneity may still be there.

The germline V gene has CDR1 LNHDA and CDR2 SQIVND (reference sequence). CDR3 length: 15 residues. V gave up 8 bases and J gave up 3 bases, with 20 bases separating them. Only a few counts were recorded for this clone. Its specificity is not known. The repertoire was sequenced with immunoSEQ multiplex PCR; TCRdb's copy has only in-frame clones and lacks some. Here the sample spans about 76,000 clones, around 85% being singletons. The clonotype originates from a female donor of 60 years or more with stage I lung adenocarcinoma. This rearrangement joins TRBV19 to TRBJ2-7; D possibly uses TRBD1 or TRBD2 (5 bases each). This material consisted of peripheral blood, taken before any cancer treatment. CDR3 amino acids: CASRTKPGPFYEQYF. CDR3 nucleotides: TGTGCCAGTCGGACGAAACCGGGGCCTTTCTACGAGCAGTACTTC.